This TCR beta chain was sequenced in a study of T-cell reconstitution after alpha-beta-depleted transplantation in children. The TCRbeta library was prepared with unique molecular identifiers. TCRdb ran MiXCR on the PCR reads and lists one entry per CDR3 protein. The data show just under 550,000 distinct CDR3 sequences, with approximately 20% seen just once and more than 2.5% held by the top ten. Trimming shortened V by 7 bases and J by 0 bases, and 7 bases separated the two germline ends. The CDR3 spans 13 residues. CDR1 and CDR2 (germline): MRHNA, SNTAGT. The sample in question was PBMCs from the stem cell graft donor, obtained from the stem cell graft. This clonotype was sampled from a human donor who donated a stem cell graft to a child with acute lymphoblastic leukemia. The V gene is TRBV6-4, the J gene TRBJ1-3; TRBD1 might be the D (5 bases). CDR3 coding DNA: TGTGCCAGCAACACAGGCTCTGGAAACACCATATATTTT. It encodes CASNTGSGNTIYF.